The rows below give T cell receptor beta chains drawn from one sample of a study of blood T cell repertoires in COVID-19. TCRdb's copy holds only in-frame clones and misses some; the assay was immunoSEQ multiplex PCR. The data show nearly 350,000 clones, 65% to 85% seen once. The material sequenced was peripheral blood. The receptor set was obtained from a man aged 30 to 39 with active or convalescent COVID-19. CDR3s include the opening cysteine and the closing phenylalanine or tryptophan. D genes are given only for firm matches. Clone size is not always given. Where it is, it says once, few, many or a class for expanded clones.

clone_size: NA
j_call: TRBJ2-1
v_call: TRBV18
cdr3_length: 17
d_call: TRBD2
cdr3_nt: TGTGCCAGCTCGGGGGGAGGGCCTGGTCGACCCTACAATGAGCAGTTCTTC
cdr3_aa: CASSGGGPGRPYNEQFF

clone_size: NA
j_call: TRBJ2-3
v_call: TRBV5-1
cdr3_length: 13
d_call: TRBD2
cdr3_nt: TGCGCCACCCGACTAGCGGTCCCAGATACGCAGTATTTT
cdr3_aa: CATRLAVPDTQYF

clone_size: NA
j_call: TRBJ2-5
v_call: TRBV6-6
cdr3_length: 14
d_call: TRBD2
cdr3_nt: TGTGCCAGCAGTTACTCCGGGACTAAGGAGACCCAGTACTTC
cdr3_aa: CASSYSGTKETQYF

clone_size: NA
j_call: TRBJ2-5
v_call: TRBV19
cdr3_length: 16
d_call: TRBD2
cdr3_nt: TGTGCCAGTAGTAAGGGAGGGCAGGCCTCCCAAGAGACCCAGTACTTC
cdr3_aa: CASSKGGQASQETQYF

clone_size: NA
j_call: TRBJ2-5
v_call: TRBV19
cdr3_length: 12
d_call: NA
cdr3_nt: TGTGCCAGTAGTAGGCGGGCTGAGACCCAGTACTTC
cdr3_aa: CASSRRAETQYF

clone_size: few
j_call: TRBJ1-6
v_call: TRBV6-2/TRBV6-3
cdr3_length: 15
d_call: TRBD1
cdr3_nt: TGTGCCAGCAGTTACATGGAAGGGGGCAACTCACCCCTCCACTTT
cdr3_aa: CASSYMEGGNSPLHF

clone_size: NA
j_call: TRBJ1-1
v_call: TRBV6-1
cdr3_length: 16
d_call: NA
cdr3_nt: TGTGCCAGCAGTGAAGTGCCACAGAGACTGAACACTGAAGCTTTCTTT
cdr3_aa: CASSEVPQRLNTEAFF

clone_size: NA
j_call: TRBJ1-1
v_call: TRBV9
cdr3_length: 14
d_call: NA
cdr3_nt: TGTGCCAGCAGTGTAGGACAGATGAACACTGAAGCTTTCTTT
cdr3_aa: CASSVGQMNTEAFF

clone_size: few
j_call: TRBJ1-6
v_call: TRBV5-5
cdr3_length: 14
d_call: NA
cdr3_nt: TGTGCCAGCAGCTTGAGCAGGGATAATTCACCCCTCCACTTT
cdr3_aa: CASSLSRDNSPLHF

clone_size: few
j_call: TRBJ1-5
v_call: TRBV28
cdr3_length: 17
d_call: TRBD1
cdr3_nt: TGTGCCAGCAGTCGGAGACAGGGCGGAGGGTACAATCAGCCCCAGCATTTT
cdr3_aa: CASSRRQGGGYNQPQHF

clone_size: NA
j_call: TRBJ1-1
v_call: TRBV5-1
cdr3_length: 15
d_call: TRBD1
cdr3_nt: TGCGCCAGCAGCTTGGGACAGGGGGCCGGCACTGAAGCTTTCTTT
cdr3_aa: CASSLGQGAGTEAFF

clone_size: NA
j_call: TRBJ2-3
v_call: TRBV10-3
cdr3_length: 14
d_call: TRBD2
cdr3_nt: TGTGCCACCGGGACTAGCCCTGACGAGGGTACGCAGTATTTT
cdr3_aa: CATGTSPDEGTQYF

clone_size: NA
j_call: TRBJ2-3
v_call: TRBV4-2
cdr3_length: 18
d_call: TRBD2
cdr3_nt: TGTGCCAGCAGCCAAGAGGCCGCCAGCGGGGAAGTTTCGGATACGCAGTATTTT
cdr3_aa: CASSQEAASGEVSDTQYF

clone_size: NA
j_call: TRBJ1-2
v_call: TRBV6-5
cdr3_length: 11
d_call: NA
cdr3_nt: TGTGCCAGCCTAGGGGGAAATGGCTACACCTTC
cdr3_aa: CASLGGNGYTF

clone_size: NA
j_call: TRBJ1-6
v_call: TRBV5-6
cdr3_length: 15
d_call: NA
cdr3_nt: TGTGCCAGCAGCGAACAGGGAACTTATAATTCACCCCTCCACTTT
cdr3_aa: CASSEQGTYNSPLHF

clone_size: few
j_call: TRBJ1-1
v_call: TRBV5-1
cdr3_length: 15
d_call: NA
cdr3_nt: TGCGCCAGCAGCACCCGGACAGCCCGGAACACTGAAGCTTTCTTT
cdr3_aa: CASSTRTARNTEAFF

clone_size: NA
j_call: TRBJ2-3
v_call: TRBV30
cdr3_length: 11
d_call: NA
cdr3_nt: TGTGCCTGGAGTAACCAAACTAGCCAGTATTTT
cdr3_aa: CAWSNQTSQYF

clone_size: NA
j_call: TRBJ2-1
v_call: TRBV6-2/TRBV6-3
cdr3_length: 14
d_call: TRBD2
cdr3_nt: TGTGCCAGCAGTAGACTAGCGGGGGGGCAGGAGCAGTTCTTC
cdr3_aa: CASSRLAGGQEQFF

clone_size: NA
j_call: TRBJ2-3
v_call: TRBV19
cdr3_length: 16
d_call: TRBD1
cdr3_nt: TGTGCCAGTAGTATAGGGACAGGCTCCGGCACAGATACGCAGTATTTT
cdr3_aa: CASSIGTGSGTDTQYF

clone_size: NA
j_call: TRBJ2-3
v_call: TRBV3-1/TRBV3-2
cdr3_length: 13
d_call: TRBD1
cdr3_nt: TGTGCCAGCAGCCGTGACAGGGCCGATACGCAGTATTTT
cdr3_aa: CASSRDRADTQYF

clone_size: NA
j_call: TRBJ2-1
v_call: TRBV12-3/TRBV12-4
cdr3_length: 13
d_call: NA
cdr3_nt: TGTGCCAGCAGTCCGTCGTCGCGGAATGAGCAGTTCTTC
cdr3_aa: CASSPSSRNEQFF

clone_size: NA
j_call: TRBJ1-1
v_call: TRBV7-8
cdr3_length: 14
d_call: NA
cdr3_nt: TGTGCCAGCAGACCCGCAGGGTGGGAAACTGAAGCTTTCTTT
cdr3_aa: CASRPAGWETEAFF

clone_size: NA
j_call: TRBJ1-4
v_call: TRBV24-1
cdr3_length: 14
d_call: NA
cdr3_nt: TGTGCCACCGCCAGGGAAAACCCCAATGAAAAACTGTTTTTT
cdr3_aa: CATARENPNEKLFF

clone_size: NA
j_call: TRBJ2-7
v_call: TRBV28
cdr3_length: 15
d_call: NA
cdr3_nt: TGTGCCAGCAGTTTATGGGCGGGAAGGTCCTACGAGCAGTACTTC
cdr3_aa: CASSLWAGRSYEQYF

clone_size: NA
j_call: TRBJ1-3
v_call: TRBV3-1/TRBV3-2
cdr3_length: 14
d_call: TRBD1
cdr3_nt: TGTGCCAGCAGCCACAGGGGGCTTGGAAACACCATATATTTT
cdr3_aa: CASSHRGLGNTIYF

clone_size: NA
j_call: TRBJ2-1
v_call: TRBV4-2
cdr3_length: 16
d_call: TRBD2
cdr3_nt: TGTGCCAGCAGCCAAGGGACTAGCGGGGGGGTCAATGAGCAGTTCTTC
cdr3_aa: CASSQGTSGGVNEQFF

clone_size: NA
j_call: TRBJ1-5
v_call: TRBV7-8
cdr3_length: 16
d_call: NA
cdr3_nt: TGTGCCAGCAGCTCGTATGCGGGGGACGGCAATCAGCCCCAGCATTTT
cdr3_aa: CASSSYAGDGNQPQHF

clone_size: once
j_call: TRBJ1-2
v_call: TRBV19
cdr3_length: 18
d_call: NA
cdr3_nt: TGTGCCAGTACACCTCGGGGGGAACCTACTCCCCCTAACTATGGCTACACCTTC
cdr3_aa: CASTPRGEPTPPNYGYTF